The rows below give T cell receptor beta chains drawn from one sample of a study of T cell repertoires in cytomegalovirus infection. Their cognate antigens are unknown. A single record per CDR3 protein comes from TCRdb applying MiXCR to the reads. Among fewer than 70,000 distinct CDR3 sequences listed, around 27% were seen once. The material sequenced was CD8+ T cells from cultured PBMCs, taken from culture after CMV antigen stimulation. The receptors come from a human donor in good health (CMV status not recorded). Some clones in this sample may be carry-over from other donors' samples. Both conserved end residues are part of each CDR3. The order of the fields is V gene, J gene, clone size, CDR3 protein. Size is omitted from some rows. Given values are once, few, many or a class for expanded clones.

TRBV6-6	TRBJ2-7	NA	CASSRPRDPSTYEQYF
TRBV25-1	TRBJ1-2	NA	CASGTRNYGYTF
TRBV20-1	TRBJ2-1	few	CSARDLGISYNEQFF
TRBV19	TRBJ1-5	few	CASSMFMVSNQPQHF
TRBV4-1	TRBJ2-2	few	CASSTGDRGTGELFF
TRBV19	TRBJ1-5	NA	CASSYSPDQPQHF
TRBV6-2/TRBV6-3	TRBJ2-7	few	CASSWGGAGSEQYF
TRBV30	TRBJ2-5	many	CAWSVLFQETQYF
TRBV6-2/TRBV6-3	TRBJ2-7	many	CASSTLADSSSYEQYF
TRBV28	TRBJ2-3	many	CASRLAGDSSTDTQYF
TRBV27	TRBJ2-3	few	CASSFPGSGNTQYF
TRBV4-2	TRBJ2-7	NA	CASSQGLKYSYEQYF
TRBV14	TRBJ2-7	NA	CASSLSRGRGLEQYF
TRBV4-3	TRBJ2-6	few	CASSQDISSGANVLTF
TRBV12-3/TRBV12-4	TRBJ2-5	NA	CASSLGRDQYF
TRBV4-3	TRBJ2-2	few	CASSQVLIGPSNTGELFF
TRBV20-1	TRBJ1-1	NA	CSARDEAGNTEAFF
TRBV15	TRBJ2-5	NA	CATSSGQGGETQYF
TRBV5-4	TRBJ2-1	NA	CASSLAGLAGLRNEQFF
TRBV6-1	TRBJ2-7	few	CASSEFVSRSYEQYF
TRBV20-1	TRBJ2-7	NA	CSGSGGTSYEQYF
TRBV7-4	TRBJ2-5	NA	CASIGQGETQYF
TRBV6-1	TRBJ2-4	few	CASPPGAGWVKNIQYF
TRBV6-5	TRBJ2-1	few	CASSYGTGTYNEQFF
TRBV7-8	TRBJ2-1	many	CASSLGGGNEQFF
TRBV7-9	TRBJ2-1	many	CASSLADGMRHEQFF
TRBV19	TRBJ1-2	few	CASSFGQKYGYTF
TRBV10-2	TRBJ2-5	few	CASSEPYGTSYDETQYF
TRBV7-9	TRBJ2-7	few	CASTGGISYEQYF
TRBV7-8	TRBJ2-5	NA	CASSLAGELKTQYF
TRBV2	TRBJ2-4	NA	CASSEAGGPGNIQYF
TRBV5-1	TRBJ1-4	few	CASSLEDDEKLFF
TRBV7-4	TRBJ1-1	once	CASSFPGEAEAFF
TRBV7-9	TRBJ2-5	many	CASSSGQRETQYF
TRBV19	TRBJ1-2	few	CASNHGEVYYGYTF
TRBV10-3	TRBJ2-7	many	CAISDREGTMQYF
TRBV7-9	TRBJ1-5	NA	CASSAWDSNQPQHF
TRBV15	TRBJ1-6	NA	CATSRVKGLYNSPLHF
TRBV4-1	TRBJ2-5	few	CASSTTPGQETQYF
TRBV12-5	TRBJ1-5	few	CASGLVRPTGIDQPQHF
TRBV11-2	TRBJ2-7	few	CASTRGSGRSREQYF
TRBV30	TRBJ2-1	NA	CAWGARGDEQFF
TRBV6-6	TRBJ2-3	NA	CASSQGTGYPDTQYF
TRBV30	TRBJ1-1	NA	CAWAQGGTTEAFF
TRBV4-3	TRBJ2-7	few	CASSQALQGWEQYF
TRBV12-5	TRBJ2-3	few	CASGYGQNTQYF
TRBV19	TRBJ2-1	few	CASSMTSLNEQFF
TRBV7-9	TRBJ2-1	NA	CASSLAGTENGNNEQFF
TRBV27	TRBJ1-5	NA	CASSLIGDQPQHF
TRBV27	TRBJ1-1	NA	CASNYGTGGGTEAFF